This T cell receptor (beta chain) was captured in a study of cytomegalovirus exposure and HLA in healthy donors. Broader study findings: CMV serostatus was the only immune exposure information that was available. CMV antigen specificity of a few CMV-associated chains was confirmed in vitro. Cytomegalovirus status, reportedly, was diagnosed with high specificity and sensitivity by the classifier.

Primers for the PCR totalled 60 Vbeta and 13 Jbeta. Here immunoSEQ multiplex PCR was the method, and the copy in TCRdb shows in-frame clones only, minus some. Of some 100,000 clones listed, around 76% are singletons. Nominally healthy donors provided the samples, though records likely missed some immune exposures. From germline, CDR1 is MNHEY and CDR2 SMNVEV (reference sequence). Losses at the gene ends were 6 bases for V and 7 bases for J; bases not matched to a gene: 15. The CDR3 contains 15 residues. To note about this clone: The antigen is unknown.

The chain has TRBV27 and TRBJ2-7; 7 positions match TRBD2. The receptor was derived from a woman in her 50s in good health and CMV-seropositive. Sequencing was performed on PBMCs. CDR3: CASSPSGGGQWEQYF. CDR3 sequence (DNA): TGTGCCAGCAGCCCCTCGGGGGGAGGGCAATGGGAGCAGTACTTC.